This TCR beta chain was recovered during a study of cytomegalovirus exposure and HLA in healthy donors. Study context: Sequencing of about 179 million T cells in an earlier analysis found some 100 million unique TCR beta sequences.

About this clone: Its antigen is undetermined.

Broader study findings: About 87% or about 30% of the time was how often most TCR beta V segments were productive, according to an earlier analysis. Reportedly, HLA-A and HLA-B alleles of most subjects were accurately predicted from TCR beta.

This CDR3 has 20 amino acids. V was trimmed by 5 bases and J by 1 base, leaving 29 bases between them. Per the germline V gene, CDR1 is SQVTM and CDR2 is ANQGSEA. Primers for the PCR totalled 60 Vbeta and 13 Jbeta. Generated by immunoSEQ multiplex PCR, the TCRdb table keeps only in-frame clones and is missing some. The data hold about 160,000 clones, with approximately 88% observed a single time. Sample: PBMCs. The genes are TRBV29-1 and TRBJ1-4; D is perhaps TRBD1 (6 bases). The source of this sequence is a boy aged 2 to 10 in good health and CMV-seronegative. CDR3 DNA sequence: TGCAGCGTTTCGGGGGGCCCCCTTTCAACTAATATGAGAACTAATGAAAAACTGTTTTTT. Protein sequence: CSVSGGPLSTNMRTNEKLFF.